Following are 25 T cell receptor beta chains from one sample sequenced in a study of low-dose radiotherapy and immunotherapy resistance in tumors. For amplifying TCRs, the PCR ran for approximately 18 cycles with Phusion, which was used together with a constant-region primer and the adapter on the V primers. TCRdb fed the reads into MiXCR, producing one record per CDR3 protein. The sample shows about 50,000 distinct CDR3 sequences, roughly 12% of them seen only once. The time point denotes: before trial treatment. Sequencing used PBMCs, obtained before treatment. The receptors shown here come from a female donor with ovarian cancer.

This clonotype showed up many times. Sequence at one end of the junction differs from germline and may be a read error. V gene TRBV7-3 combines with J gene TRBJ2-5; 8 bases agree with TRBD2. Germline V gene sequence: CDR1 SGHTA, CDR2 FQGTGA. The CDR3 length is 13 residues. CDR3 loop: CASSLTGGETQYF. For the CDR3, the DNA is TGTGCCAGCAGCCTAACGGGGGGGGAGACCCAGTACTTC.

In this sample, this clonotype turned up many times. The CDR3 loop is CASSPGNGANYGYTF. The CDR3 region has the DNA TGTGCCAGCAGCCCAGGGAACGGAGCTAACTATGGCTACACCTTC. The chain employs TRBV6-5 and TRBJ1-2, with D possibly matching TRBD1 (5 bases). The V gene's germline CDR1 is MNHEY and CDR2 SVGAGI. V gave up 6 bases and J gave up 0 bases, with 14 bases separating them. This CDR3 spans 15 amino acids.

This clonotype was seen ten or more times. The CDR3: CASSQGGGKLAKNIQYF. CDR3 sequence (DNA): TGTGCCAGCAGCCAAGGAGGGGGTAAATTGGCCAAAAACATTCAGTACTTC. This chain joins TRBV3-1 and TRBJ2-4, with a possible D match to TRBD1 (6 bases). There are 17 residues in the CDR3. Germline V lookup: CDR1 LGHDT, CDR2 YNNKEL (reference sequence). The V and J ends lost 1 base and 1 base respectively, with 14 bases between them.

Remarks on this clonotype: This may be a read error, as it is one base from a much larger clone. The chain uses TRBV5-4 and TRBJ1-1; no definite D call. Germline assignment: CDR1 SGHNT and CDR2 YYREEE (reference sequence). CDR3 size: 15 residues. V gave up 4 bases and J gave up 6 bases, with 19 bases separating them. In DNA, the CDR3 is TGTGCCAGCAGCCGGAACAAGGGAGGTAGCCCTGAAGCTTTCTTT. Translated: CASSRNKGGSPEAFF.

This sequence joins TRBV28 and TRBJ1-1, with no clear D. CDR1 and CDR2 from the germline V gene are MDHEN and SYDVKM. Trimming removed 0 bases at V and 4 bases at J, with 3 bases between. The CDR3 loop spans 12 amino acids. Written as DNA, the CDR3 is TGTGCCAGCAGTTTATGGTCCACTGAAGCTTTCTTT. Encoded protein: CASSLWSTEAFF.

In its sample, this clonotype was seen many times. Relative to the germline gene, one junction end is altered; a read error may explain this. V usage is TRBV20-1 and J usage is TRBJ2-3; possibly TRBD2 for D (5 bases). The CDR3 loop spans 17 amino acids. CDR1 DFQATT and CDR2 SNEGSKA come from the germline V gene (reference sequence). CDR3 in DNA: TGCAGTGCCAGAGGGCGGAGTGGCGGGCCCTCCACAGATACGCAGTATTTT. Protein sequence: CSARGRSGGPSTDTQYF.

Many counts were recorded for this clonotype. The DNA for the CDR3 is TGTGCCAGCAGCACAAGATGGGGCACTGAAGCTTTCTTT. Translating it yields CASSTRWGTEAFF. This rearrangement joins TRBV7-8 to TRBJ1-1; D is undetermined. The germline V gene has CDR1 SGHVS and CDR2 FQNEAQ. The CDR3 contains 13 residues. Trimming pared 5 bases from V and 4 bases from J, leaving 11 bases between.

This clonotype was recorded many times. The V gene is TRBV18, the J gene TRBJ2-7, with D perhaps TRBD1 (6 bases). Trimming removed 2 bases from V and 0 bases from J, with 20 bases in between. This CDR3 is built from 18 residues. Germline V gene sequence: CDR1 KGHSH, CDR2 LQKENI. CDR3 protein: CASSPGDISEGSSYEQYF. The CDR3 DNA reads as TGTGCCAGCTCACCAGGGGACATTAGCGAGGGGAGCTCCTACGAGCAGTACTTC.

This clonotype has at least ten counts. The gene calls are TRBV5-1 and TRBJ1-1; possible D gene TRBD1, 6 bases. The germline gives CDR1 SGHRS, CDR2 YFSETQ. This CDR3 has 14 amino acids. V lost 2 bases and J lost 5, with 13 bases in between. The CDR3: CASSLNQGRTEAFF. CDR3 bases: TGCGCCAGCAGCTTAAATCAGGGGAGGACTGAAGCTTTCTTT.

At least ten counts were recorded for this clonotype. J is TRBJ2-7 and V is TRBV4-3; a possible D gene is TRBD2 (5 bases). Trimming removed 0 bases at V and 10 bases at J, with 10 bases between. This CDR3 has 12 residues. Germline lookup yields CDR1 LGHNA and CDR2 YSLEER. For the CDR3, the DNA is TGCGCCAGCAGCCAAGATGGGCGGGCACAGTACTTC. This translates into CASSQDGRAQYF.

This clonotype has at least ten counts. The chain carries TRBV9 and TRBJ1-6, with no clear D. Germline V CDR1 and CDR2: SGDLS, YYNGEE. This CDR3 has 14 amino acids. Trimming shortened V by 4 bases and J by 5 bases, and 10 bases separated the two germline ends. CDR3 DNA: TGTGCCAGCAGCCCCTCGGGGAATAATTCACCCCTCCACTTT. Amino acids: CASSPSGNNSPLHF.

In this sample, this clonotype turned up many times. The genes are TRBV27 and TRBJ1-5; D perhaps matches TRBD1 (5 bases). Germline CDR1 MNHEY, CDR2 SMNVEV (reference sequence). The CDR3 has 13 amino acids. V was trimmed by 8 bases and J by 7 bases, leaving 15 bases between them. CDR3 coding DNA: TGTGCCAGCGGTAAAGGGCAGGGACAGCCCCAGCATTTT. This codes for CASGKGQGQPQHF.

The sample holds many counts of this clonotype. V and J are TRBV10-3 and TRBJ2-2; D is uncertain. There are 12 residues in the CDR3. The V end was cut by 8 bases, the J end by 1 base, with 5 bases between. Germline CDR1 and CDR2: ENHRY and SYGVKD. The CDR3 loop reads CAIAGNTGELFF. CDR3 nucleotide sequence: TGTGCCATCGCCGGGAACACCGGGGAGCTGTTTTTT.

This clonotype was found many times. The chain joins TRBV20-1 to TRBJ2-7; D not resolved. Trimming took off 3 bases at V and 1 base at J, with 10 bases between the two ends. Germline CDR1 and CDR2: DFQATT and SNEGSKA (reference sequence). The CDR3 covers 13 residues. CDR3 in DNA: TGCAGTGCTAGTGGTCGAACGTCCTACGAGCAGTACTTC. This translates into CSASGRTSYEQYF.

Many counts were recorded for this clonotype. DNA for the CDR3: TGTGCCAGTAGCCGCCCCTACCAAGCGGCATCCACAGATACGCAGTATTTT. It encodes CASSRPYQAASTDTQYF. V and J are TRBV19 and TRBJ2-3; D perhaps matches TRBD2 (5 bases). V lost 6 bases and J 2 bases, leaving 21 bases between the germline ends. The CDR3 sequence is 17 residues long. Germline V gene sequence: CDR1 LNHDA, CDR2 SQIVND (reference sequence).

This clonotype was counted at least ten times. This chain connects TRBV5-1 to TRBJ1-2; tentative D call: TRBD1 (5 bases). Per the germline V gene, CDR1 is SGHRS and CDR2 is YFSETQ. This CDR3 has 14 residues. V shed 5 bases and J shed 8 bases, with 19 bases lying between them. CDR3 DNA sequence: TGCGCCAGCAGTCAGGACACATCCTCCTACGGCTACACCTTC. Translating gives CASSQDTSSYGYTF.

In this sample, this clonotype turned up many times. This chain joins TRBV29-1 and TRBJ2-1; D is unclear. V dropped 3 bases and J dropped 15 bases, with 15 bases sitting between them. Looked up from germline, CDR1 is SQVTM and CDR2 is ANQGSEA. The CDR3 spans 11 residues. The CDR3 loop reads CSVDGKLKLFF. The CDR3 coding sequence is TGCAGCGTTGACGGTAAACTCAAGTTGTTCTTC.

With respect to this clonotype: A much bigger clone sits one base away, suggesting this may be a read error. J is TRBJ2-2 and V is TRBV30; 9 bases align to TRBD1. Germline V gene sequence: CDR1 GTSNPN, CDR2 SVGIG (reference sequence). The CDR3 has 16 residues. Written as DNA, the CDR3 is TGTGCCTTTAAATCCGGGACAGGGAAGGAAACCGGGGAGCCGTTTTTT. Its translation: CAFKSGTGKETGEPFF.

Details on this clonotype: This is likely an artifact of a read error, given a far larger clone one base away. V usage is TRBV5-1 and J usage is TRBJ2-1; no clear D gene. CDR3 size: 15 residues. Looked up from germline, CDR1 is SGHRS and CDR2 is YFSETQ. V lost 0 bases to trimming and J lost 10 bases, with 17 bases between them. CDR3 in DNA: TGCGCCAGCAGCTTGGGACGGCAGAGCTCCTACGAGCAGTTCTTC. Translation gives CASSLGRQSSYEQFF.

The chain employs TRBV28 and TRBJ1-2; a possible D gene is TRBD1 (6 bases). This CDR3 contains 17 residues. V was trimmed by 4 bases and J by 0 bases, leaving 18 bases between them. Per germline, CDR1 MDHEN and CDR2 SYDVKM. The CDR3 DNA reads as TGTGCCAGCAGTTCCGGACAGCCCTTAGCCCCTAACTATGGCTACACCTTC. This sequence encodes CASSSGQPLAPNYGYTF.

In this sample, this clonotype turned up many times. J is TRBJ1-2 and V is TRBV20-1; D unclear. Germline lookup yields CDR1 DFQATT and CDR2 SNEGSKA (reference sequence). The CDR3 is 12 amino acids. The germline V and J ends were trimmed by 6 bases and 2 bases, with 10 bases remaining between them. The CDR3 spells CSAAPVNYGYTF. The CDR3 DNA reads TGCAGTGCCGCCCCAGTAAACTATGGCTACACCTTC.

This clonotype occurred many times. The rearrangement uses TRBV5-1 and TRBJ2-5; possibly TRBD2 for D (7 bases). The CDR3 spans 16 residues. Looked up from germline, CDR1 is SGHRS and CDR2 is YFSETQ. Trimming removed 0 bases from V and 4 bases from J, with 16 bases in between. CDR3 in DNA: TGCGCCAGCAGCTTGGCCGATCGGGGGGCCGTAGAGACCCAGTACTTC. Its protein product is CASSLADRGAVETQYF.

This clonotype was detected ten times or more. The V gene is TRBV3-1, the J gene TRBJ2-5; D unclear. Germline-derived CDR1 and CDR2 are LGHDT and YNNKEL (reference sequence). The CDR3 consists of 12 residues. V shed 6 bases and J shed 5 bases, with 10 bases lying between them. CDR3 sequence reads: CASSTLGETQYF. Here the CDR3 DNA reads TGTGCCAGCAGTACCCTAGGGGAGACCCAGTACTTC.

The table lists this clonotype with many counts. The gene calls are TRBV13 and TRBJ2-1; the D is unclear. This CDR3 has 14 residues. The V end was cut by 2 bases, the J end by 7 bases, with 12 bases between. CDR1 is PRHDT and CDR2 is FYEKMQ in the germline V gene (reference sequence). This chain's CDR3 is CASSLNGWWNEQFF. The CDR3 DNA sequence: TGTGCCAGCAGCTTAAACGGGTGGTGGAATGAGCAGTTCTTC.

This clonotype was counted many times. The CDR3 DNA is TGCGCCAGCAGCTTGGAGGGGGGATACAATCAGCCCCAGCATTTT. Encoded protein: CASSLEGGYNQPQHF. V and J are TRBV5-1 and TRBJ1-5; possibly TRBD1 for D (6 bases). From germline, CDR1 is SGHRS and CDR2 YFSETQ. Trimming took 0 bases from V and 3 from J, leaving 10 bases between them. The CDR3 spans 15 residues.